These T cell receptor beta chains were read from a single sample in a study of cytomegalovirus exposure and HLA in healthy donors. Assay used: immunoSEQ multiplex PCR; TCRdb lists only in-frame clones, some missing. The profile shows about 190,000 clones, more than 80% of them singletons. Sequenced: PBMCs. These receptors all come from a man younger than 30 in good health and CMV-seropositive. Each CDR3 is given with its conserved first and last residue. The D gene is left open where the match is weak. Some rows mark clone size as missing; the rest say once, few, many or name a class of expanded clone.

cdr3_aa: CASSLDLNNEQFF
cdr3_nt: TGTGCCAGCAGCTTAGATCTAAACAATGAGCAGTTCTTC
j_call: TRBJ2-1
clone_size: -
v_call: TRBV7-2
d_call: -

cdr3_aa: CASRTGAGANVLTF
cdr3_nt: TGTGCCAGCAGGACAGGGGCTGGGGCCAACGTCCTGACTTTC
j_call: TRBJ2-6
clone_size: -
v_call: TRBV2
d_call: TRBD1

cdr3_aa: CASSYGTPSSYEQYF
cdr3_nt: TGTGCCAGCAGTTATGGGACACCGAGCTCCTACGAGCAGTACTTC
j_call: TRBJ2-7
clone_size: -
v_call: TRBV27
d_call: -

cdr3_aa: CASSLDLRDTGELFF
cdr3_nt: TGTGCCAGCAGCTTAGACTTGAGGGACACCGGGGAGCTGTTTTTT
j_call: TRBJ2-2
clone_size: -
v_call: TRBV7-9
d_call: -

cdr3_aa: CASSESATATTGELFF
cdr3_nt: TGTGCCAGCAGTGAATCAGCGACAGCCACCACCGGGGAGCTGTTTTTT
j_call: TRBJ2-2
clone_size: -
v_call: TRBV6-1
d_call: -

cdr3_aa: CASSLFRADTQYF
cdr3_nt: TGTGCCAGCAGTTTGTTTAGAGCAGATACGCAGTATTTT
j_call: TRBJ2-3
clone_size: few
v_call: TRBV27
d_call: -

cdr3_aa: CASTIQGQGWTEAFF
cdr3_nt: TGTGCCAGCACTATACAAGGACAGGGATGGACTGAAGCTTTCTTT
j_call: TRBJ1-1
clone_size: -
v_call: TRBV28
d_call: TRBD1

cdr3_aa: CASSPSGLAGETQYF
cdr3_nt: TGTGCCAGCAGCCCCAGTGGGCTAGCGGGAGAGACCCAGTACTTC
j_call: TRBJ2-5
clone_size: -
v_call: TRBV9
d_call: TRBD2

cdr3_aa: CASSFLGPMNTEAFF
cdr3_nt: TGTGCCAGCAGTTTCTTGGGCCCAATGAACACTGAAGCTTTCTTT
j_call: TRBJ1-1
clone_size: -
v_call: TRBV28
d_call: -

cdr3_aa: CASMGVVKYEQYF
cdr3_nt: TGTGCCAGCATGGGCGTGGTAAAGTACGAGCAGTACTTC
j_call: TRBJ2-7
clone_size: once
v_call: TRBV27
d_call: -

cdr3_aa: CASSPQPAGEQYF
cdr3_nt: TGTGCCAGCAGCCCCCAACCCGCGGGGGAGCAGTACTTC
j_call: TRBJ2-7
clone_size: -
v_call: TRBV9
d_call: -

cdr3_aa: CASSLEGDGYNEQFF
cdr3_nt: TGTGCCAGCAGCTTGGAGGGGGACGGTTACAATGAGCAGTTCTTC
j_call: TRBJ2-1
clone_size: -
v_call: TRBV5-4
d_call: -

cdr3_aa: CASSTPGTGGPAFF
cdr3_nt: TGTGCCAGCAGCACCCCCGGGACAGGGGGCCCGGCTTTCTTT
j_call: TRBJ1-1
clone_size: -
v_call: TRBV11-2
d_call: TRBD1

cdr3_aa: CSALTGELFF
cdr3_nt: TGCAGCGCCCTCACCGGGGAGCTGTTTTTT
j_call: TRBJ2-2
clone_size: -
v_call: TRBV29-1
d_call: -

cdr3_aa: CASSPMASGSQGQYF
cdr3_nt: TGTGCCAGCTCACCAATGGCTAGCGGGAGTCAGGGGCAGTACTTC
j_call: TRBJ2-7
clone_size: -
v_call: TRBV18
d_call: TRBD2

cdr3_aa: CASSSRQGDYSNQPQHF
cdr3_nt: TGTGCCAGCAGCAGCCGACAGGGAGATTACAGCAATCAGCCCCAGCATTTT
j_call: TRBJ1-5
clone_size: -
v_call: TRBV13
d_call: TRBD1

cdr3_aa: CASSTIGQGGEQYF
cdr3_nt: TGTGCCAGTAGTACCATCGGACAGGGTGGCGAGCAGTACTTC
j_call: TRBJ2-7
clone_size: -
v_call: TRBV19
d_call: TRBD1

cdr3_aa: CASSEQQGLGGYTF
cdr3_nt: TGTGCCAGCAGCGAACAACAGGGGCTGGGTGGCTACACCTTC
j_call: TRBJ1-2
clone_size: few
v_call: TRBV7-9
d_call: TRBD1

cdr3_aa: CAWSRGRGYEQYF
cdr3_nt: TGTGCCTGGAGTCGCGGGAGGGGATACGAGCAGTACTTC
j_call: TRBJ2-7
clone_size: -
v_call: TRBV30
d_call: TRBD2

cdr3_aa: CAWAVPVDTQYF
cdr3_nt: TGTGCCTGGGCCGTCCCGGTGGATACGCAGTATTTT
j_call: TRBJ2-3
clone_size: -
v_call: TRBV30
d_call: -

cdr3_aa: CASSPSAGLNTEAFF
cdr3_nt: TGTGCCAGCAGTCCCTCGGCAGGGCTGAACACTGAAGCTTTCTTT
j_call: TRBJ1-1
clone_size: -
v_call: TRBV28
d_call: -

cdr3_aa: CASRVTFRTGELFF
cdr3_nt: TGTGCCAGTAGGGTGACTTTTCGCACCGGGGAGCTGTTTTTT
j_call: TRBJ2-2
clone_size: once
v_call: TRBV19
d_call: -

cdr3_aa: CASSVERTAANEQFF
cdr3_nt: TGTGCCAGCAGTGTCGAAAGGACAGCGGCAAATGAGCAGTTCTTC
j_call: TRBJ2-1
clone_size: -
v_call: TRBV7-8
d_call: -

cdr3_aa: CASSEKPGQGDPNEKLFF
cdr3_nt: TGTGCCAGCAGTGAGAAGCCGGGACAGGGGGACCCTAATGAAAAACTGTTTTTT
j_call: TRBJ1-4
clone_size: -
v_call: TRBV25-1
d_call: TRBD1

cdr3_aa: CASSPDRGWDTEAFF
cdr3_nt: TGTGCCAGCAGCCCAGACAGGGGATGGGACACTGAAGCTTTCTTT
j_call: TRBJ1-1
clone_size: -
v_call: TRBV7-9
d_call: TRBD1